Each of the 21 T cell receptor beta chains below was sequenced from the same sample in a study of blood T cell repertoires in COVID-19. This table comes from immunoSEQ multiplex PCR, and its TCRdb copy is limited to in-frame clones, with some not included. Here the sample spans a few hundred thousand clones, 84% being singletons. Sequenced material: peripheral blood. The origin of the receptors is a middle-aged woman who had recovered from COVID-19.

The chain recombines TRBV3-1 (or the pseudogene TRBV3-2) with TRBJ1-4; 8 nucleotides line up with TRBD1. Looked up from germline, CDR1 is LGHDT and CDR2 is YNNKEL (reference sequence). The CDR3 is 15 residues long. The trim removed 5 bases at V and 5 bases at J, leaving 7 bases unmatched. This CDR3 is CASSYGQGENEKLFF. The CDR3, as DNA: TGTGCCAGCAGCTATGGACAGGGTGAGAATGAAAAACTGTTTTTT.

This clone was seen a handful of times. This chain uses TRBV5-4 with TRBJ1-1, with D maybe TRBD1 (6 bases). Trimming stripped 8 bases from V and 1 base from J, with 12 bases between. Germline CDR1 is SGHNT and CDR2 is YYREEE (reference sequence). The CDR3 is 13 amino acids. CDR3 bases: TGTGCCAGTCAACAGGGCCCGAACACTGAAGCTTTCTTT. This encodes CASQQGPNTEAFF.

The V gene is TRBV20-1, the J gene TRBJ2-5, with D possibly TRBD2 on 6 matching bases. Germline V gives CDR1 DFQATT, CDR2 SNEGSKA (reference sequence). The CDR3 has 14 residues. Between the trimmed V and J ends, which lost 3 bases and 3 bases, there was a span of 14 bases. CDR3 nucleotides: TGCAGTGCTAGTTTAGCGGACGGAAAAGAGACCCAGTACTTC. It specifies CSASLADGKETQYF.

This chain links TRBV7-2 with TRBJ2-1; unclear D gene. V was clipped by 1 base and J by 2 bases, with 9 bases between them. Germline CDR1 and CDR2: SGHTA and FQGNSA. CDR3 length equals 15 residues. CDR3: CASSLDAQPYNEQFF. The CDR3 DNA reads as TGTGCCAGCAGCTTAGACGCACAACCCTACAATGAGCAGTTCTTC.

The table lists this clone with a few counts. This sequence joins TRBV6-5 and TRBJ1-5, with D uncertain. The CDR3 length is 13 residues. In germline, CDR1 is MNHEY, CDR2 SVGAGI. The V and J ends lost 6 bases and 7 bases respectively, with 13 bases between them. The DNA of the CDR3 is TGTGCCAGCAGGCTTCAAGCGGACCAGCCCCAGCATTTT. Protein sequence: CASRLQADQPQHF.

The gene calls are TRBV5-1 and TRBJ2-3; possibly TRBD2 for D (6 bases). The germline CDR1 and CDR2 sequences are SGHRS and YFSETQ. The CDR3 extends over 15 amino acids. The ends were cut back, 0 bases at V and 1 base at J, with 9 bases in the middle. CDR3 amino acids: CASSLVTGGTDTQYF. In DNA form, the CDR3 reads TGCGCCAGCAGCTTGGTAACGGGGGGCACAGATACGCAGTATTTT.

This sequence joins TRBV10-3 and TRBJ2-7; 10 positions agree with TRBD2. In germline, CDR1 is ENHRY, CDR2 SYGVKD. V shed 6 bases and J 0 bases; nucleotides not matched to a gene: 2. The CDR3 extends over 14 amino acids. The CDR3 coding sequence is TGTGCCATCAGCTCTAGCGGGGGCTCCTACGAGCAGTACTTC. It codes for CAISSSGGSYEQYF.

The chain joins TRBV7-2 to TRBJ2-7; D possibly corresponds to TRBD2 (7 bases). Germline CDR1 and CDR2: SGHTA and FQGNSA. The V and J ends lost 4 bases and 6 bases respectively, with 13 bases between them. The CDR3 runs to 13 residues. CDR3 coding DNA: TGTGCCAGCAGCTCAGAGGGAGGGGGCGAGCAGTACTTC. Its translation: CASSSEGGGEQYF. The full variable domain, completed using reference TRBV7-2 and TRBJ2-7, is GAGVSQSPSNKVTEKGKDVELRCDPISGHTALYWYRQSLGQGLEFLIYFQGNSAPDKSGLPSDRFSAERTGGSVSTLTIQRTQQEDSAVYLCASSSEGGGEQYFGPGTRLTVT.

This clone was picked up a small number of times. The V gene is TRBV6-2 or TRBV6-3, the J gene TRBJ1-1; 11 nucleotides line up with TRBD1. The CDR3 runs to 14 residues. Germline loops: CDR1 MNHEY, CDR2 SVGEGT. After removal of 5 bases from V and 1 base from J, the junction contained 0 bases not matched to a gene. CDR3 amino acids: CASSGQGANTEAFF. The DNA of the CDR3 is TGTGCCAGCAGTGGACAGGGGGCGAACACTGAAGCTTTCTTT.

About this clone itself: Other DNA sequences in the same sample also yield this CDR3. The rearrangement uses TRBV7-2 and TRBJ2-7, with 9 bases identical to TRBD1. J was trimmed by 3 bases and V by 2 bases; bases with no gene match: 5. The V gene's germline CDR1 is SGHTA and CDR2 FQGNSA. The CDR3 covers 15 residues. The CDR3 is CASSLTGGQLYEQYF. The CDR3 DNA follows: TGTGCCAGCAGCTTAACAGGGGGCCAACTCTACGAGCAGTACTTC.

The chain employs TRBV30 and TRBJ2-3, with D unclear. The CDR3 totals 16 residues. CDR1 and CDR2 from the germline V gene are GTSNPN and SVGIG (reference sequence). Trimming took off 0 bases at V and 4 bases at J, with 17 bases between the two ends. The DNA of the CDR3 is TGTGCCTGGAGTGTACGATTAGGAGTCCAGCCAGATACGCAGTATTTT. Its protein product is CAWSVRLGVQPDTQYF.

This chain links TRBV15 with TRBJ1-4; TRBD1 might be the D (5 bases). Trimming shortened V by 6 bases and J by 1 base, and 12 bases separated the two germline ends. The CDR3 runs 15 residues. Germline assignment: CDR1 LNHNV and CDR2 YYDKDF (reference sequence). CDR3 coding DNA: TGTGCCACCAGGGCCTCCGGGGGAACTAATGAAAAACTGTTTTTT. This codes for CATRASGGTNEKLFF.

This clone was seen only once. This chain connects TRBV6-6 to TRBJ2-7, with 10 bases identical to TRBD1. The germline V gene has CDR1 MNHNY and CDR2 SVGAGI (reference sequence). The CDR3 loop spans 13 amino acids. Germline trimming cut 7 bases from V and 12 bases from J; bases unmatched to any gene: 12. Written as DNA, the CDR3 is TGTGCCAGCACGGACAGGGGGGTCTCCAGTCTGTACTTC. Residues: CASTDRGVSSLYF.

The chain carries TRBV19 and TRBJ2-5, with D possibly being TRBD2 (6 bases). Per germline, CDR1 LNHDA and CDR2 SQIVND (reference sequence). The ends were cut back, 7 bases at V and 2 bases at J, with 14 bases in the middle. The CDR3 length is 14 residues. CDR3 amino acids: CASTMGGSQETQYF. CDR3 DNA sequence: TGTGCCAGTACCATGGGAGGCAGTCAAGAGACCCAGTACTTC.

The chain employs TRBV2 and TRBJ2-5, with D tentatively TRBD2 (5 bases). Trimming stripped 1 base from V and 4 bases from J, with 10 bases between. The germline V gene encodes CDR1 SNHLY and CDR2 FYNNEI. The CDR3 is 14 residues long. The CDR3 here is CASSEVLGRETQYF. In nucleotides, the CDR3 is TGTGCCAGCAGTGAAGTATTGGGGAGAGAGACCCAGTACTTC.

The V gene is TRBV5-1, the J gene TRBJ2-1; tentatively, D is TRBD1 (6 bases). This CDR3 comprises 13 residues. Trimming shortened V by 7 bases and J by 6 bases, and 14 bases separated the two germline ends. Germline CDR1 SGHRS, CDR2 YFSETQ. The CDR3 sequence: CASALGQLNEQFF. The CDR3 DNA sequence: TGCGCCAGCGCCCTTGGACAGCTCAATGAGCAGTTCTTC. Using reference TRBV5-1 and TRBJ2-1 for the parts outside the CDR3, the full variable domain is KAGVTQTPRYLIKTRGQQVTLSCSPISGHRSVSWYQQTPGQGLQFLFEYFSETQRNKGNFPGRFSGRQFSNSRSEMNVSTLELGDSALYLCASALGQLNEQFFGPGTRLTVL.

The chain links TRBV5-4 to TRBJ2-5; 8 bases are shared with TRBD1. Germline V CDR1 and CDR2: SGHNT, YYREEE (reference sequence). CDR3 length: 17 amino acids. V gave up 4 bases and J gave up 0 bases; unmatched junction bases: 11. CDR3 residues: CASSHGGQAAYQETQYF. Here the CDR3 DNA reads TGTGCCAGCAGCCACGGGGGACAGGCGGCGTACCAAGAGACCCAGTACTTC.

This chain links TRBV9 with TRBJ1-5; no reliable D call. Trimming cost V 0 bases and J 4 bases, with 5 bases left between them. The CDR3 loop spans 13 amino acids. Germline lookup yields CDR1 SGDLS and CDR2 YYNGEE. Here the CDR3 DNA reads TGTGCCAGCAGCGTAGGGCAGAATCAGCCCCAGCATTTT. The encoded protein is CASSVGQNQPQHF.

The chain is built from TRBV29-1 and TRBJ2-3, with D possibly TRBD1 on 7 matching bases. Trimming cost V 7 bases and J 7 bases, with 18 bases left between them. The germline gives CDR1 SQVTM, CDR2 ANQGSEA. The length of the CDR3 is 13 residues. Written as DNA, the CDR3 is TGCAGCGCCAGCAGACAGGGACTTAATACGCAGTATTTT. Translation: CSASRQGLNTQYF.

V usage is TRBV5-8 and J usage is TRBJ2-2; D might be TRBD1 (6 bases). Trimming stripped 3 bases from V and 6 bases from J, with 12 bases between. The length of the CDR3 is 14 residues. CDR1 SGHTS and CDR2 YDEGEE come from the germline V gene. The CDR3 is CASSYITGSGELFF. The CDR3 DNA sequence: TGTGCCAGCAGCTACATCACAGGGTCCGGGGAGCTGTTTTTT.

The CDR3 DNA is TGTGCCAGCAGTCCCAGGGGCCATGGACCGTACGAGCAGTACTTC. Its protein is CASSPRGHGPYEQYF. The V gene is TRBV7-2, the J gene TRBJ2-7; TRBD1 is a possible D gene (6 bases). V was pared by 6 bases and J by 4 bases, with 19 bases between. CDR3 length: 15 amino acids. Germline CDR1 reads SGHTA; CDR2 reads FQGNSA.